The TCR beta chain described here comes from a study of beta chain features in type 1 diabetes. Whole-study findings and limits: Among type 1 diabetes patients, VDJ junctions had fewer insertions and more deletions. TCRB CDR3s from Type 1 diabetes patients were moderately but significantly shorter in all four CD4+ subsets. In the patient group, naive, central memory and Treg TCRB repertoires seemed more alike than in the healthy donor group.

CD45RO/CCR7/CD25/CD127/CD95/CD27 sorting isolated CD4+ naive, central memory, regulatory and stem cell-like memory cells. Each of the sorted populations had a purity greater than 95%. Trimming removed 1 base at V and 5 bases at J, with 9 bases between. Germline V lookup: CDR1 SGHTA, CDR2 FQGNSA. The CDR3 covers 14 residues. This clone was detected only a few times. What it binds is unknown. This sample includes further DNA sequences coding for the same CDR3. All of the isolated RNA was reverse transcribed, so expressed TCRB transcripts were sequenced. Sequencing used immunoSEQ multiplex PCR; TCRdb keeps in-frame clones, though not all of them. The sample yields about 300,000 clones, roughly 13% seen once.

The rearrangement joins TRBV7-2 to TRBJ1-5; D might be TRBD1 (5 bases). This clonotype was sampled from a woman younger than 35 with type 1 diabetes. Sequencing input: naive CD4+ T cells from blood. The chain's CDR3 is CASSLGQGHQPQHF. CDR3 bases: TGTGCCAGCAGCTTAGGGCAGGGCCATCAGCCCCAGCATTTT.